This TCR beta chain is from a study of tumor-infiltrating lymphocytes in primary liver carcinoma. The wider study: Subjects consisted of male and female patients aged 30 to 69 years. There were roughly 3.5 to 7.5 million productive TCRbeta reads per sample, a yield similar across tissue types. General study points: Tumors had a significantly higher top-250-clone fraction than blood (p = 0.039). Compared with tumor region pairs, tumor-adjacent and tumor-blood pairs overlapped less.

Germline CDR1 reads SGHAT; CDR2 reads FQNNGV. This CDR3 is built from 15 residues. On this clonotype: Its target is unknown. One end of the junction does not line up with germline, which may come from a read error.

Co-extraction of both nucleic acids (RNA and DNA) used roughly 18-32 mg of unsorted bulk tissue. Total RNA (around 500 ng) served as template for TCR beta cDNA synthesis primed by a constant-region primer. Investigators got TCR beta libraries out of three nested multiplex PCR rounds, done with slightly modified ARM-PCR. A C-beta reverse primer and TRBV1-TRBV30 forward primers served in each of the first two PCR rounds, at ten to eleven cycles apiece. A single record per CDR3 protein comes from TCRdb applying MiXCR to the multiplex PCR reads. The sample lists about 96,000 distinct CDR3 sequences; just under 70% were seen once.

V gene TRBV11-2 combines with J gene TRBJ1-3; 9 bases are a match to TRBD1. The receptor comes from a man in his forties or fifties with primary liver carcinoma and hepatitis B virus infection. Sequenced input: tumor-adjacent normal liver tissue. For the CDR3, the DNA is TGTGCCAGCAGCGAACAGGGGGCCTCTGGAAACGCCATATATTTT. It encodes CASSEQGASGNAIYF.